The table lists the clone carrying this T cell receptor beta chain with many counts. The CDR3 extends over 15 amino acids. The ends lost 4 bases at V and 0 bases at J; junction bases unmatched: 4. In germline, CDR1 is SGHRS, CDR2 YFSETQ. RNA transcripts gave rise to amplified TCR beta CDR3 regions. A set of HTBI primers served as the primers for a first-round RT-PCR of the TCR CDR3. TCRdb re-derived calls from the multiplex PCR reads in MiXCR, one entry per CDR3 protein. Seen here are about 580,000 distinct CDR3 sequences, approximately 15% observed once, and the top ten hold 5.5% to 7.5%. These data originate in a study of T cells in Graves' hyperthyroidism and ophthalmopathy. The hyperthyroidism patients had all been newly diagnosed, and their disease duration was under 2 months. Their ages ranged from 18 to 65 years.

The origin of this receptor is a woman in her thirties with Graves' hyperthyroidism that later progressed to Graves' ophthalmopathy. Material for sequencing was blood. The V and J genes are TRBV5-1 and TRBJ2-1; 7 bases are a match to TRBD2. CDR3 protein: CASSDGTNSYNEQFF. For the CDR3, the DNA is TGCGCCAGCAGCGACGGGACTAACTCCTACAATGAGCAGTTCTTC.